Listed below are T cell receptor beta chains from one sample, sequenced in a study of T-cell reconstitution after alpha-beta-depleted transplantation in children. TCRdb used MiXCR to reprocess the PCR reads, holding one entry per CDR3 protein. The sample includes about 690,000 distinct CDR3 sequences, roughly 15% of them seen just once. This material consisted of PBMCs from the stem cell graft donor, taken from the stem cell graft. These receptors originate from a human donor who donated a stem cell graft to a child with acute myeloid leukemia. CDR3s include the opening cysteine and the closing phenylalanine or tryptophan. The order of the fields is CDR3 length, clone size, D gene, J gene, V gene, CDR3 protein, CDR3 DNA. The D gene is left open where the match is weak. For some rows the clone size is stated as once, few or many, or as a class when expanded; others skip it.

14 | . | . | TRBJ2-1 | TRBV3-1 | CASSHRGFSNEQFF | TGTGCCAGCAGCCACAGGGGATTTTCCAATGAGCAGTTCTTC
13 | few | . | TRBJ2-1 | TRBV7-8 | CASSLGLGSEQFF | TGTGCCAGCAGCTTAGGGTTAGGAAGTGAGCAGTTCTTC
12 | many | TRBD1 | TRBJ1-1 | TRBV29-1 | CSALDRGLEAFF | TGCAGCGCCCTAGACAGGGGGCTAGAAGCTTTCTTT
15 | many | . | TRBJ2-1 | TRBV2 | CASSEYSSSYNEQFF | TGTGCCAGCAGTGAGTACTCGAGCTCCTACAATGAGCAGTTCTTC
14 | . | TRBD2 | TRBJ2-1 | TRBV6-1 | CASSASGIYNEQFF | TGTGCCAGCAGCGCTAGCGGAATCTACAATGAGCAGTTCTTC
16 | . | TRBD2 | TRBJ2-5 | TRBV27 | CASSSRTSSKQETQYF | TGTGCCAGCAGTTCCCGGACTAGCTCTAAACAAGAGACCCAGTACTTC
16 | once | TRBD1 | TRBJ1-1 | TRBV18 | CASSRRDRGQNVEAFF | TGTGCCAGCTCACGTCGCGACAGGGGGCAAAATGTTGAAGCTTTCTTT
15 | . | . | TRBJ1-3 | TRBV6-5 | CASSSGSFSGNTIYF | TGTGCCAGCAGTTCCGGCAGCTTCTCTGGAAACACCATATATTTT
14 | . | . | TRBJ1-6 | TRBV9 | CASSVGGPNSPLHF | TGTGCCAGCAGCGTAGGGGGACCAAATTCACCCCTCCACTTT
14 | few | . | TRBJ1-6 | TRBV28 | CASSLWRGNSPLHF | TGTGCCAGCAGTTTATGGCGGGGTAATTCACCCCTCCACTTT
16 | . | . | TRBJ2-7 | TRBV25-1 | CASSDTGHIGSYEQYF | TGTGCCAGCAGTGATACGGGACACATAGGCTCCTACGAGCAGTACTTC